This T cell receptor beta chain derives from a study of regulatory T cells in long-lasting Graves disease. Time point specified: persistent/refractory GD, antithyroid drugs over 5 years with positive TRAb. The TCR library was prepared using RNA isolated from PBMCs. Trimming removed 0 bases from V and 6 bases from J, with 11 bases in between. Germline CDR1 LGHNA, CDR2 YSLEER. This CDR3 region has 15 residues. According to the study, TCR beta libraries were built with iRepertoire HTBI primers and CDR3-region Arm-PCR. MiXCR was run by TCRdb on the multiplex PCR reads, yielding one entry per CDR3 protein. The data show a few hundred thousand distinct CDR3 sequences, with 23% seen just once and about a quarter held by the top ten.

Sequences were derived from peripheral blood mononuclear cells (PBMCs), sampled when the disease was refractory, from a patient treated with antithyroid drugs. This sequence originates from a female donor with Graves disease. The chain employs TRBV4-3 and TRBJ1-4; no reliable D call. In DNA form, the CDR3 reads TGCGCCAGCAGCCAAGAAAGAAGTATGTATGAAAAACTGTTTTTT. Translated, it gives CASSQERSMYEKLFF.